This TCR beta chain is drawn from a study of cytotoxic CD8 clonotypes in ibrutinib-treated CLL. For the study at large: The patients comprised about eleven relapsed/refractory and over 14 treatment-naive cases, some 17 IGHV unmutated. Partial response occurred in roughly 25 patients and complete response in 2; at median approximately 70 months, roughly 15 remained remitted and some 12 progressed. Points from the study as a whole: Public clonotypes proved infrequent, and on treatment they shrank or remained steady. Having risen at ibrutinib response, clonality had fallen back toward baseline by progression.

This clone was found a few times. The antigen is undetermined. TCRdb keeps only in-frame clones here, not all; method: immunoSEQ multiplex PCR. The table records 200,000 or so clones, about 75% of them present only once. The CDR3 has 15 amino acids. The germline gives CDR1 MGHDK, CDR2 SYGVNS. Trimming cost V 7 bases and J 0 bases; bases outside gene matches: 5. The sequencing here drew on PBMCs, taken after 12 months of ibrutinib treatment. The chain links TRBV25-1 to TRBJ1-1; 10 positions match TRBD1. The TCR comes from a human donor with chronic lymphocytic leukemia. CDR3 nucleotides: TGTGCCAGCACCGACAGGGGGCCCATGAACACTGAAGCTTTCTTT. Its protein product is CASTDRGPMNTEAFF.